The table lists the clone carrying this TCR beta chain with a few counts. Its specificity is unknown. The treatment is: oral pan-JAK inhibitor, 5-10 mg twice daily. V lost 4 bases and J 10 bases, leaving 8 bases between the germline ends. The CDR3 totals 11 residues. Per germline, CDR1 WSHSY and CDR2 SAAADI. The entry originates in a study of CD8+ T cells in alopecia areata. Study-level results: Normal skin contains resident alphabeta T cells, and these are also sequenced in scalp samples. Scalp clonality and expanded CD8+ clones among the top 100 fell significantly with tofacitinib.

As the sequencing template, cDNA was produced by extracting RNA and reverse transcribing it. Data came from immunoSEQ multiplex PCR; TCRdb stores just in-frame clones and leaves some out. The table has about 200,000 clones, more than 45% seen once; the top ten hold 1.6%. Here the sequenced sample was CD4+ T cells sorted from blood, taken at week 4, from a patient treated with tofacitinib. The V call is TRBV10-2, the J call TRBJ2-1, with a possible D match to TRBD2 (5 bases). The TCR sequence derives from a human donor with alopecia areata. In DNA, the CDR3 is TGCGCCAGCAGTGTAGACTACGAGCAGTTCTTC. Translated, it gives CASSVDYEQFF.